Sequencing of this TCR beta chain was carried out in a study of regulatory T cells in long-lasting Graves disease. General observations from the study: Accuracy may have been reduced by the small sample size.

Points on this clonotype: Its antigen is as yet unknown.

The CDR3 contains 15 residues. The germline gives CDR1 MNHEY, CDR2 SMNVEV (reference sequence). In building TCR beta libraries, iRepertoire HTBI primers were used together with Arm-PCR of CDR3 regions. TCRdb used MiXCR to reprocess the multiplex PCR reads, holding one entry per CDR3 protein. Of roughly 360,000 distinct CDR3 sequences in the sample, about 23% are singletons; the top ten hold around 30%. Time point defined: persistent/refractory GD, antithyroid drugs over 5 years with positive TRAb. Construction of the TCR library relied on RNA isolated from PBMCs. The sample here was peripheral blood mononuclear cells (PBMCs), taken when the disease was refractory, from a patient treated with antithyroid drugs. The sequence derives from a woman aged 40 to 55 with Graves disease. The chain joins TRBV27 to TRBJ2-2; 12 bases fit TRBD1. TRBJ1-1 matches the DNA end more closely, so the J call is doubtful. The CDR3 loop is CASSFSGTGGVEAFF. The CDR3 coding sequence is TGTGCCAGCAGTTTCTCCGGGACAGGGGGCGTCGAGGCTTTCTTT.